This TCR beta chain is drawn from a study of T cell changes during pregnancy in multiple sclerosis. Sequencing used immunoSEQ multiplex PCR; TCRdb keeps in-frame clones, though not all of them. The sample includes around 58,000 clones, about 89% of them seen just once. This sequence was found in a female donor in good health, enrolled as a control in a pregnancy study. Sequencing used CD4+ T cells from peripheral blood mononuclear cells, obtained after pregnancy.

CDR3 region: CASSLVENSPLHF. CDR3 DNA sequence: TGTGCCAGCAGCTTAGTGGAGAATTCACCCCTCCACTTT. The chain combines TRBV7-2 with TRBJ1-6, with D unresolved. The length of the CDR3 is 13 residues. The germline CDR1 and CDR2 sequences are SGHTA and FQGNSA. V gave up 1 base and J gave up 7 bases, with 5 bases separating them.